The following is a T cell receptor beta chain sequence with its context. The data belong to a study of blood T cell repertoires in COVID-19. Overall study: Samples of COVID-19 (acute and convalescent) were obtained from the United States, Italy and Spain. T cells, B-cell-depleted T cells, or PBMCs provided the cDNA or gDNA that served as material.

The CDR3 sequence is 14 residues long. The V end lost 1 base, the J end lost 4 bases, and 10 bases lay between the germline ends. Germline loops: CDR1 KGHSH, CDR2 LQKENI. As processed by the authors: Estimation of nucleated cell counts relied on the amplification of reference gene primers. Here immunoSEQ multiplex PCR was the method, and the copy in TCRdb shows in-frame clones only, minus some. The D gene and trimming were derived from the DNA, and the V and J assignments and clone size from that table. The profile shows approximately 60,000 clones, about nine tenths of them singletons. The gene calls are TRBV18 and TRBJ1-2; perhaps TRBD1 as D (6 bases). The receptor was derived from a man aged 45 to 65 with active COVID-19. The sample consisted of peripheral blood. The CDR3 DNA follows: TGTGCCAGCTCACCACTCGGGGGGCTCTATGGCTACACCTTC. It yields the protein CASSPLGGLYGYTF.